This section outlines one T cell receptor beta chain sequence together with its context. This sample is part of a study of OX40 agonist ivuxolimab in advanced cancers. Study summary: Ivuxolimab is a fully human IgG2 antibody that activates OX40 (CD134). Six ivuxolimab dose levels, 0.01 to 10 mg/kg, were given intravenously every 2 weeks.

Method: immunoSEQ multiplex PCR; TCRdb's copy keeps in-frame clones and lacks some. The sample includes 21,000 or so clones, around 86% of them seen just once. Germline V gene lookup returns CDR1 DFQATT and CDR2 SNEGSKA (reference sequence). V shed 6 bases, J shed 4 bases, and the junction held 3 bases outside the gene matches. This CDR3 comprises 11 residues. This clonotype was sampled from an adult with an advanced solid tumor such as melanoma, head and neck, liver or kidney cancer. The chain carries TRBV20-1 and TRBJ2-7; 7 bases map to TRBD1. Sequencing was performed on CD4+ or CD8+ T cells sorted from blood, taken in a trial of the OX40 agonist ivuxolimab. For the CDR3, the DNA is TGCAGTGCCTACAGGGGTTACGAGCAGTACTTC. Residues: CSAYRGYEQYF.